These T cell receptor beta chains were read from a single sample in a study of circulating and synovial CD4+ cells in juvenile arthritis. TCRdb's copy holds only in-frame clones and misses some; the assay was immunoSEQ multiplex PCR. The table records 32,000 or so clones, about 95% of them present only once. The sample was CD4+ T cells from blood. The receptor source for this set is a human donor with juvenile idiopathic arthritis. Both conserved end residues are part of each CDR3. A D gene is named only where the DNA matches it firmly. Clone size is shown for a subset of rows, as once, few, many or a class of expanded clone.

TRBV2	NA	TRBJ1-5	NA	CASSADSSNQPQHF	TGTGCCAGCAGTGCTGACAGCTCCAATCAGCCCCAGCATTTT
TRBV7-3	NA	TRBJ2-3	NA	CASSFGEDTQYF	TGTGCCAGCAGCTTCGGGGAGGATACGCAGTATTTT
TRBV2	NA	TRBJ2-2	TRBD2	CATGRGTGELFF	TGTGCCACAGGGAGGGGCACCGGGGAGCTGTTTTTT
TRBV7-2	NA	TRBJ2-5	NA	CASSPRGGAQETQYF	TGTGCCAGCAGCCCGAGGGGCGGGGCCCAAGAGACCCAGTACTTC
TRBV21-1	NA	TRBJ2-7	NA	CASSTLRSYEQYF	TGTGCCAGCAGCACACTCCGCTCCTACGAGCAGTACTTC
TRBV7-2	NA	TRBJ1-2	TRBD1	CASSGDRGNYGYTF	TGTGCCAGCAGCGGGGACAGGGGTAACTATGGCTACACCTTC
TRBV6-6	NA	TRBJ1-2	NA	CASSYAVNYGYTF	TGTGCCAGCAGTTATGCAGTAAATTATGGCTACACCTTC
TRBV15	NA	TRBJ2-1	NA	CATSTTWGVPQFF	TGTGCCACCAGCACCACCTGGGGGGTTCCGCAGTTCTTC
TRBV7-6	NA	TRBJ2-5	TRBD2	CASSSFRTSGGETQYF	TGTGCCAGCAGCTCCTTCCGGACTAGCGGGGGAGAGACCCAGTACTTC
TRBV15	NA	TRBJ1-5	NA	CATSEETAQPQHF	TGTGCCACCAGCGAGGAAACCGCGCAGCCCCAGCATTTT
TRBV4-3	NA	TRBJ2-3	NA	CASSQDGGKDTQYF	TGCGCCAGCAGCCAAGACGGAGGGAAAGATACGCAGTATTTT
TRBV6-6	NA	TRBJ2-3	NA	CASLVRGGGAGNTQYF	TGTGCCAGTCTCGTCCGCGGAGGGGGCGCTGGGAATACGCAGTATTTT
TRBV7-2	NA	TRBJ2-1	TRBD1	CASSAYRGWAYNEQFF	TGTGCCAGCAGCGCCTACAGGGGATGGGCCTACAATGAGCAGTTCTTC
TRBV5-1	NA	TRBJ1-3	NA	CASSPEGHGGTIYF	TGCGCCAGCAGCCCAGAGGGTCACGGGGGCACCATATATTTT
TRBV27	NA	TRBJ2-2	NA	CASKSLWTEPNTGELFF	TGTGCCAGCAAGTCTTTATGGACAGAACCGAACACCGGGGAGCTGTTTTTT
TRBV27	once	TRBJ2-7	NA	CASRETVTYEQYF	TGTGCCAGCAGGGAGACAGTTACCTACGAGCAGTACTTC
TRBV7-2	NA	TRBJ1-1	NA	CASSFLRRGTEAFF	TGTGCCAGCAGCTTTCTTCGGAGGGGCACTGAAGCTTTCTTT
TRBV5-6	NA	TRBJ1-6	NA	CASKQVDAVLSPLHF	TGTGCCAGCAAACAGGTTGACGCGGTCCTGTCACCCCTCCACTTT
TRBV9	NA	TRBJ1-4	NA	CASSLRGSEGNEKLFF	TGTGCCAGCAGCCTAAGGGGGAGTGAGGGGAATGAAAAACTGTTTTTT
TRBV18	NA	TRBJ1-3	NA	CASSPRVDRETGGYSGNTIYF	TGTGCCAGCTCACCACGAGTAGACAGAGAGACGGGGGGTTACTCTGGAAACACCATATATTTT
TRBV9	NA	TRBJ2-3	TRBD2	CASSPRGGLAGSTDTQYF	TGTGCCAGCAGCCCCCGAGGGGGGTTAGCGGGAAGCACAGATACGCAGTATTTT
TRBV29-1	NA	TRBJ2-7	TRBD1	CSAGPGQGTGEQYF	TGCAGCGCTGGCCCCGGACAGGGGACAGGGGAGCAGTACTTC
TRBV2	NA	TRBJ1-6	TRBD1	CASSTGTDNSPLHF	TGTGCCAGCAGTACCGGGACAGATAATTCCCCCCTCCACTTT
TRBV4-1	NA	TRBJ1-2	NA	CASSQSGVYGYTF	TGCGCCAGCAGCCAATCCGGGGTTTATGGCTACACCTTC
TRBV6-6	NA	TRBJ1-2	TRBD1	CASSYWTGVNYGYTF	TGTGCCAGCAGTTACTGGACAGGGGTAAACTATGGCTACACCTTC
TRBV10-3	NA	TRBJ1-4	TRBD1	CAISESGTGGSNEKLFF	TGTGCCATCAGTGAGTCCGGGACAGGGGGCTCTAATGAAAAACTGTTTTTT
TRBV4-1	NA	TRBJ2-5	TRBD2	CASSQAAGARGAGGIETQYF	TGCGCCAGCAGCCAAGCCGCTGGGGCCCGGGGAGCGGGGGGAATAGAGACCCAGTACTTC
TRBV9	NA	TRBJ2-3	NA	CASSDPTGDTDTQYF	TGTGCCAGCAGCGATCCCACGGGGGACACAGATACGCAGTATTTT
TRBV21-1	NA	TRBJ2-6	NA	CASSNVQGRSSGANVLTF	TGTGCCAGCAGCAATGTTCAGGGAAGGAGCTCTGGGGCCAACGTCCTGACTTTC
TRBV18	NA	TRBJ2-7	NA	CASSLGERTDHSYEQYF	TGTGCCAGCTCACTAGGAGAAAGGACAGATCACTCCTACGAGCAGTACTTC
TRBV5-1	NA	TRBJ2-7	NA	CATGSGSSYEQYF	TGCGCCACCGGGTCCGGGAGCTCCTACGAGCAGTACTTC
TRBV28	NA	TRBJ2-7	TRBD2	CASSTPGGTYSYEQYF	TGTGCCAGCAGTACCCCCGGGGGGACCTACTCCTACGAGCAGTACTTC
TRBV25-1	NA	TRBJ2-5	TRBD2	CASSATSGVETQYF	TGTGCCAGCAGTGCCACTAGCGGGGTGGAGACCCAGTACTTC
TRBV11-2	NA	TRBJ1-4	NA	CASSLGSGTNEKLFF	TGTGCCAGCAGCTTAGGCTCCGGGACTAATGAAAAACTGTTTTTT
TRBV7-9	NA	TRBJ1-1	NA	CASRRTTGEAFF	TGTGCCAGCAGGCGAACGACAGGAGAAGCTTTCTTT
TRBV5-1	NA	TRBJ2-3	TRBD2	CASSAGGPAGVDTQYF	TGCGCCAGCAGCGCGGGGGGGCCCGCGGGGGTGGATACGCAGTATTTT
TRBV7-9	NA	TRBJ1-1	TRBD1	CASSPPLRQGKEAFF	TGTGCCAGCAGCCCTCCCCTCCGACAGGGGAAAGAAGCTTTCTTT
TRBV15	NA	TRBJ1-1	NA	CATSRDRPGEAFF	TGTGCCACCAGCAGAGATCGGCCAGGGGAAGCTTTCTTT
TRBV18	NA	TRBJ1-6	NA	CASSPDPGRSPLHF	TGTGCCAGCTCACCCGACCCCGGGAGATCACCCCTCCACTTT
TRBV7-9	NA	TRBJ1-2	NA	CASSLALQNGYTF	TGTGCCAGCAGCTTAGCGCTGCAGAATGGCTACACCTTC
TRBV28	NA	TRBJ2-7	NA	CASSLLAGSYEQYF	TGTGCCAGCAGTTTACTAGCCGGGTCCTACGAGCAGTACTTC
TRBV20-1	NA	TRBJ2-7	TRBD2	CSASAGGEQYF	TGCAGTGCTAGCGCGGGAGGCGAGCAGTACTTC
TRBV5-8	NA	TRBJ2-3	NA	CASSPGNTDTQYF	TGTGCCAGCAGCCCCGGGAACACAGATACGCAGTATTTT
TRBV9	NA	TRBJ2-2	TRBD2	CASSPMLAGANTGELFF	TGTGCCAGCAGCCCCATGTTAGCGGGGGCGAACACCGGGGAGCTGTTTTTT
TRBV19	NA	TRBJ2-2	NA	CASSIMQGGVLPGELFF	TGTGCCAGTAGTATAATGCAGGGAGGTGTTTTGCCCGGGGAGCTGTTTTTT
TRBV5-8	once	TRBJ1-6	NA	CASSLSFYNSPLHF	TGTGCCAGCAGCTTGAGTTTCTATAATTCCCCCCTCCACTTT
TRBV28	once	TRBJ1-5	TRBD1	CASSFRDRTHQPQHF	TGTGCCAGCAGTTTCCGGGACAGGACACATCAGCCCCAGCATTTT
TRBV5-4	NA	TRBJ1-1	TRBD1	CASSTGQGGTEAFF	TGTGCCAGCAGCACCGGACAGGGAGGAACTGAAGCTTTCTTT
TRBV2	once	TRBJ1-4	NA	CASSHYEKLFF	TGTGCCAGCAGTCACTATGAAAAACTGTTTTTT
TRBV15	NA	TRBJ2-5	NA	CATSRERGPQETQYF	TGTGCCACCAGCAGAGAAAGGGGCCCGCAAGAGACCCAGTACTTC
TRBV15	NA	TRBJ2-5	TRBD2	CATSPQTSGQETQYF	TGTGCCACCAGCCCACAGACTAGCGGACAAGAGACCCAGTACTTC
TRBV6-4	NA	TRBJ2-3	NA	CASRRTASTDTQYF	TGTGCCAGCAGGAGGACAGCTAGCACAGATACGCAGTATTTT
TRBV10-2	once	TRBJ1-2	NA	CASSPKQSSYTF	TGCGCCAGCAGTCCTAAACAGAGCTCATACACCTTC
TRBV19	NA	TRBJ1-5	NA	CASSIGAGTLYSNQPQHF	TGTGCCAGTAGTATAGGAGCGGGAACTTTATATAGCAATCAGCCCCAGCATTTT
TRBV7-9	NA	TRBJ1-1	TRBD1	CASSLAGGGWTEAFF	TGTGCCAGCAGCTTAGCAGGGGGCGGATGGACTGAAGCTTTCTTT